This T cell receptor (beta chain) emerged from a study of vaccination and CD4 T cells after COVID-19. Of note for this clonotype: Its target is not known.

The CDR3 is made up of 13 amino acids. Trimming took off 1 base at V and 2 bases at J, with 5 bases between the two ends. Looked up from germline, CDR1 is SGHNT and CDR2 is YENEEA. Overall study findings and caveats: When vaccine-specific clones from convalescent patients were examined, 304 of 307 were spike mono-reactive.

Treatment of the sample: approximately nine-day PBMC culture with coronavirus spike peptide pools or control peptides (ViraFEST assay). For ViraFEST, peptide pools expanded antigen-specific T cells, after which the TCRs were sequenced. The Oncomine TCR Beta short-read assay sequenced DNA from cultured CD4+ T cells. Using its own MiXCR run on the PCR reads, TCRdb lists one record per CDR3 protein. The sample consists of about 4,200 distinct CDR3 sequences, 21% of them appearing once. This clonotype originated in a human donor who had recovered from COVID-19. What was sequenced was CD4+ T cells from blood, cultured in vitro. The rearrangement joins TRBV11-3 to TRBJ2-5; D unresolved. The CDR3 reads CASSLGTQETQYF. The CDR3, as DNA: TGTGCCAGCAGCTTAGGCACACAAGAGACCCAGTACTTC. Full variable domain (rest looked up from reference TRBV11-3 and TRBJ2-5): EAGVVQSPRYKIIEKKQPVAFWCNPISGHNTLYWYLQNLGQGPELLIRYENEEAVDDSQLPKDRFSAERLKGVDSTLKIQPAELGDSAVYLCASSLGTQETQYFGPGTRLLVL.